The 5 T cell receptor beta chains below were found in one sample sequenced in a study of shared clonotypes between healthy human individuals. The method was immunoSEQ multiplex PCR; TCRdb's version includes in-frame clones alone and lacks a portion of them. The profile shows roughly 2.5 million clones, more than 80% of them singletons. The sequencing input was naive CD4+ T cells sorted from blood. The sample's subset: CD45RA+ positively selected. These TCRs come from a man aged 18-30 years in good health.

The chain carries TRBV7-2 and TRBJ1-6, with 8 positions matching TRBD1. The CDR3 length is 17 residues. Germline assignment: CDR1 SGHTA and CDR2 FQGNSA. The ends lost 2 bases at V and 6 bases at J; junction bases unmatched: 9. Written as DNA, the CDR3 is TGTGCCAGCAGCTTACGATCGGCCGGACAGGGTAATTCACCCCTCCACTTT. It encodes CASSLRSAGQGNSPLHF.

The V call is TRBV2, the J call TRBJ1-1; no definite D call. V lost 4 bases to trimming and J lost 1 base, with 13 bases between them. The CDR3 has 15 amino acids. Germline V gene lookup returns CDR1 SNHLY and CDR2 FYNNEI. The CDR3 spells CASSVEQISNTEAFF. CDR3 nucleotides: TGTGCCAGCAGTGTGGAACAGATTTCGAACACTGAAGCTTTCTTT.

J is TRBJ2-1 and V is TRBV6-5; 7 bases line up with TRBD2. The CDR3 is 13 amino acids. With V trimmed by 6 bases and J by 9 bases, 8 bases remained unmatched. Germline CDR1 reads MNHEY; CDR2 reads SVGAGI. In DNA form, the CDR3 reads TGTGCCAGCAGCTTGCGGGAGTTGGGTGAGCAGTTCTTC. It specifies CASSLRELGEQFF.

This chain joins TRBV11-2 and TRBJ1-2, with 8 bases matching TRBD1. The CDR3 runs to 15 residues. V trimming: 5 bases; J trimming: 0 bases; junction bases outside the gene matches: 5. Germline CDR1 reads SGHAT; CDR2 reads FQNNGV. This CDR3 is CASSPTGEANYGYTF. The CDR3 nucleotides are TGTGCCAGCAGCCCGACAGGGGAGGCTAACTATGGCTACACCTTC. The full variable domain, its missing parts supplied by reference TRBV11-2 and TRBJ1-2, is EAGVAQSPRYKIIEKRQSVAFWCNPISGHATLYWYQQILGQGPKLLIQFQNNGVVDDSQLPKDRFSAERLKGVDSTLKIQPAKLEDSAVYLCASSPTGEANYGYTFGSGTRLTVV.

This chain links TRBV6-6 with TRBJ2-6; D unresolved. Trimming removed 3 bases from V and 0 bases from J, with 6 bases in between. CDR3 length: 15 residues. Germline V gene lookup returns CDR1 MNHNY and CDR2 SVGAGI (reference sequence). The CDR3, as DNA: TGTGCCAGCAGTTATAGGTACTCTGGGGCCAACGTCCTGACTTTC. It codes for CASSYRYSGANVLTF.